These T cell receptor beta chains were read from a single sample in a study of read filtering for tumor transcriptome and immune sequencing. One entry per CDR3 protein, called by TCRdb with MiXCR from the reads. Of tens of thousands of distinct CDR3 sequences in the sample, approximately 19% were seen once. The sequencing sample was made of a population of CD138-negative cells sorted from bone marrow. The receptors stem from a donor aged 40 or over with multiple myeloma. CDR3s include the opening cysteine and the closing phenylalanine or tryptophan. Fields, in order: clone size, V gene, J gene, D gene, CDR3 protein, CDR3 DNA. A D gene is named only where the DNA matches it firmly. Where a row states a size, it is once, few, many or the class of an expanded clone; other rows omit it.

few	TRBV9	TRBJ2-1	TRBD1	CASSVSPQGAYEQFF	TGTGCCAGCAGCGTATCGCCCCAGGGGGCGTATGAGCAGTTCTTC
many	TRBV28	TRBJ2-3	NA	CASSSPGRGMTDTQYF	TGTGCCAGCAGTTCCCCAGGGAGAGGGATGACAGATACGCAGTATTTT
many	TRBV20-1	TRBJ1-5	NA	CSAAPAGQPQHF	TGCAGTGCTGCACCCGCAGGACAGCCCCAGCATTTT
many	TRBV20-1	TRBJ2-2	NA	CSARGLGVSPNTGELFF	TGCAGTGCTAGAGGTCTAGGGGTCTCCCCGAACACCGGGGAGCTGTTTTTT
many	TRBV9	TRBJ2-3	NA	CASSGTETSTDTQYF	TGTGCCAGCAGCGGGACCGAGACTAGCACAGATACGCAGTATTTT
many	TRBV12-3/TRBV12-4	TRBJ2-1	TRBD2	CASSLSGGASNEQFF	TGTGCCAGCAGTTTAAGCGGGGGGGCCTCCAATGAGCAGTTCTTC
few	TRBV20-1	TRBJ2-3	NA	CSARLEKPDTQYF	TGCAGTGCTAGACTGGAGAAACCAGATACGCAGTATTTT
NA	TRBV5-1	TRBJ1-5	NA	CASSLMGGQPQHF	TGCGCCAGCAGCTTGATGGGGGGTCAGCCCCAGCATTTT
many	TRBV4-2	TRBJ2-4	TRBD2	CASSQGGERGRNIQYF	TGTGCCAGCAGCCAAGGAGGGGAGCGGGGGAGAAACATTCAGTACTTC
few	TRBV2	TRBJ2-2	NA	CASSETGPPWVGELFF	TGTGCCAGCAGCGAAACGGGCCCCCCCTGGGTCGGGGAGCTGTTTTTT
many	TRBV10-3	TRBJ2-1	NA	CAISGFEAEPYNEQFF	TGTGCCATCAGTGGTTTCGAGGCCGAACCCTACAATGAGCAGTTCTTC
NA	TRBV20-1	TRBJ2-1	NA	CGAPRLLGSDEQFF	TGCGGTGCTCCGCGCTTGTTAGGTTCTGATGAGCAGTTCTTC
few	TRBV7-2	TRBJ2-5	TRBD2	CASSLVAGVETQYF	TGTGCCAGCAGCTTAGTAGCGGGAGTAGAGACCCAGTACTTC
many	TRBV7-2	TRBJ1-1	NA	CASSLYGAGTEAFF	TGTGCCAGCAGCTTATACGGGGCGGGCACTGAAGCTTTCTTT
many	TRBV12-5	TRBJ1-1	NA	CASGSLGTEAFF	TGTGCTAGTGGTTCTCTTGGTACTGAAGCTTTCTTT
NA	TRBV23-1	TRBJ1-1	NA	CASSHIDRQMPWEHTEAFF	TGCGCCAGCAGTCACATCGACAGGCAAATGCCTTGGGAACACACTGAAGCTTTCTTT
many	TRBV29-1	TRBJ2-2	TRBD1	CSAGQGRTGELFF	TGCAGCGCCGGACAGGGCCGGACCGGGGAGCTGTTTTTT
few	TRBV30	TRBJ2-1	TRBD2	CAWNSKGLAGKQFF	TGTGCCTGGAACTCAAAAGGACTAGCGGGAAAGCAGTTCTTC
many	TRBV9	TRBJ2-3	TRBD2	CASSVGTSGSLSTDTQYF	TGTGCCAGCAGCGTAGGTACTAGCGGGAGTTTGAGCACAGATACGCAGTATTTT
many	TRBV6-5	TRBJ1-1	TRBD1	CASSYMGQGSINTEAFF	TGTGCCAGCAGTTACATGGGACAGGGGTCGATTAACACTGAAGCTTTCTTT
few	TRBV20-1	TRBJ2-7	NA	CSALDKFGNEQYF	TGCAGTGCTCTCGACAAGTTCGGGAACGAGCAGTACTTC
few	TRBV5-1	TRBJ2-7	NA	CASSPQDGRSSYEQYF	TGCGCCAGCAGCCCCCAGGATGGGAGGAGCTCCTACGAGCAGTACTTC
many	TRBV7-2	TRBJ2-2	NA	CASSLEYGSGLPGELFF	TGTGCCAGCAGCTTAGAGTACGGGAGTGGGTTACCCGGGGAGCTGTTTTTT
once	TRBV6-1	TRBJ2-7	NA	CASGVMPESSYELYF	TGTGCCAGCGGTGTTATGCCGGAAAGCTCCTACGAGCTGTACTTC
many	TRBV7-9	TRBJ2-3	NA	CASSLAGPAEVDTQYF	TGTGCCAGCAGCTTAGCAGGGCCTGCGGAGGTAGATACGCAGTATTTT
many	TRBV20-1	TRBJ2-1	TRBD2	CSARREEAGASNEQFF	TGCAGTGCTAGGCGTGAGGAGGCGGGAGCATCGAATGAGCAGTTCTTC
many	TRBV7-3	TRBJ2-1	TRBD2	CASSSQVSSGRNEQFF	TGTGCCAGCAGCTCACAAGTGTCTAGCGGGAGGAATGAGCAGTTCTTC
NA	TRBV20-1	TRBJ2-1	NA	CSAMSRVSHTEQFF	TGTAGTGCTATGTCTCGGGTCTCCCACACTGAGCAGTTCTTC
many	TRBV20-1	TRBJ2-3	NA	CSARDRVKDTQYF	TGCAGTGCTAGAGATCGGGTTAAGGATACGCAGTATTTT
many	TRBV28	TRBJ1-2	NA	CASSLSGRSYGYTF	TGTGCCAGCAGTTTATCAGGACGGAGCTATGGCTACACCTTC
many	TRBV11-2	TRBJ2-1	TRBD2	CASSSSGRAYNEQFF	TGTGCCAGCAGCTCCAGCGGGAGGGCCTACAATGAGCAGTTCTTC
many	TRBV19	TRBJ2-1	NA	CASRRTAGNEQFF	TGTGCCAGTAGAAGGACGGCCGGGAATGAGCAGTTCTTC
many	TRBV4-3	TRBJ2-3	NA	CASSQAPRGRLITDTQYF	TGTGCCAGCAGCCAAGCCCCCCGGGGACGACTGATTACAGATACGCAGTATTTT
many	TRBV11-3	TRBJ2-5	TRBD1	CASSLEFLGTDQETQYF	TGTGCCAGCAGCTTAGAATTTCTCGGGACAGACCAAGAGACCCAGTACTTC
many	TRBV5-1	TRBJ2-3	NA	CASSPGTDTQYF	TGCGCCAGCAGCCCAGGCACAGATACGCAGTATTTT
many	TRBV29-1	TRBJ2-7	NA	CSVAGIHEQYF	TGCAGCGTTGCAGGGATCCACGAGCAGTACTTC
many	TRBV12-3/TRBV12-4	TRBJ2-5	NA	CASRESETQYF	TGTGCCAGCAGGGAGTCCGAGACCCAGTACTTC
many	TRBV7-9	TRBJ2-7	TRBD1	CASSWRTGGGGEQYF	TGTGCCAGCAGCTGGAGGACAGGGGGCGGGGGCGAGCAGTACTTC